This entry describes one T cell receptor (beta chain). TCRdb's copy holds only in-frame clones and misses some; the assay was immunoSEQ multiplex PCR. This table holds approximately 73,000 clones, 85% to 95% found once. The data were taken from a study of technical replicates of blood from several donors. Germline V gives CDR1 SGHRS, CDR2 YFSETQ. This CDR3 is built from 15 residues. The V end lost 4 bases, the J end lost 10 bases, and 23 bases lay between the germline ends. The rearrangement links TRBV5-1 to TRBJ2-5; tentatively, D is TRBD2 (6 bases). Sequencing used T cells isolated from PBMCs. The origin of this receptor is a human donor in good health. The CDR3 region has the DNA TGCGCCAGCAGCCCAGAGGCTAGCAGGGAGGTAGGCCAGTACTTC. Translation gives CASSPEASREVGQYF.